This T cell receptor (beta chain) was captured by sequencing in a study of T cells expressing NK-cell markers. Points on this clonotype: The antigen is unknown.

General study points: In several donors, dominant clonotypes made up about 25-65% of CD3+CD56-NKG2C+ cells. Expanded clones of NKG2C+ T cells had an unclear HCMV specificity.

The CDR3 covers 14 residues. 5'RACE template switching built TCR beta cDNA with unique molecular identifiers. TCRdb reprocessed the 5' RACE reads and stores each CDR3 protein as one record, lacking DNA. This table holds over 120,000 distinct CDR3 sequences. The sequence was collected from a young man in good health. Sequencing was performed on blood T cells: a sorted CD56 or NKG2C T cell subset, CD4+ or CD8+ T cells, or bulk PBMC T cells (not recorded which). The chain carries TRBV12-3 or TRBV12-4 and TRBJ2-1. Here the CDR3 reads CASSSSDQNNEQFF.